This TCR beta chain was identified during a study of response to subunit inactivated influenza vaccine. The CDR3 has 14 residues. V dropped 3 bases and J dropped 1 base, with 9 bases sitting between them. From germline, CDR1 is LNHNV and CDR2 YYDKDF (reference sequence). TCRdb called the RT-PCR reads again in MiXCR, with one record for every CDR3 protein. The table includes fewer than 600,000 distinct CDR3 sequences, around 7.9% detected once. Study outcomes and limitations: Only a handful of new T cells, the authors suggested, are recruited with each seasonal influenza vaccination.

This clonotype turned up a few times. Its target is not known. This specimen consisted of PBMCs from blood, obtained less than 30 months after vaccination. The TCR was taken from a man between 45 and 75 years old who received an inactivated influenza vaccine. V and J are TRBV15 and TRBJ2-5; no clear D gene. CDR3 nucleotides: TGTGCCACCAGCAGGGGGTGGGGCCAAGAGACCCAGTACTTC. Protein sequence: CATSRGWGQETQYF.